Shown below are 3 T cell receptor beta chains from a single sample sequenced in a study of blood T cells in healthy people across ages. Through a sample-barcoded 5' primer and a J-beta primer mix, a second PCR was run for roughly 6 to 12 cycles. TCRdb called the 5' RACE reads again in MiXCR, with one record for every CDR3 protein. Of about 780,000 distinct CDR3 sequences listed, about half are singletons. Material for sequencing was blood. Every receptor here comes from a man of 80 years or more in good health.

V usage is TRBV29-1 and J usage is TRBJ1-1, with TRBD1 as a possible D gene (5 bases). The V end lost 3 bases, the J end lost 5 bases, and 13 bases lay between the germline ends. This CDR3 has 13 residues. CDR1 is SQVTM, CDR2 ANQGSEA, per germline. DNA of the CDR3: TGCAGCGTTGATTCGGGAGAGGGGACTGAAGCTTTCTTT. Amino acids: CSVDSGEGTEAFF. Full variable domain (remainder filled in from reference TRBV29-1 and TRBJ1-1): SAVISQKPSRDICQRGTSLTIQCQVDSQVTMMFWYRQQPGQSLTLIATANQGSEATYESGFVIDKFPISRPNLTFSTLTVSNMSPEDSSIYLCSVDSGEGTEAFFGQGTRLTVV.

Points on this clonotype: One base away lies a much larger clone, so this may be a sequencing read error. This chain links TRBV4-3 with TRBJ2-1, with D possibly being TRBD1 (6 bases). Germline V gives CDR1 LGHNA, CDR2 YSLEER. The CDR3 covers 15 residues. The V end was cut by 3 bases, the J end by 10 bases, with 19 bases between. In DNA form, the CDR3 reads TGCGCCAGCAGCCAGAACAGGGCACCTATCTACGAGCAGTTCTTC. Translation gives CASSQNRAPIYEQFF.

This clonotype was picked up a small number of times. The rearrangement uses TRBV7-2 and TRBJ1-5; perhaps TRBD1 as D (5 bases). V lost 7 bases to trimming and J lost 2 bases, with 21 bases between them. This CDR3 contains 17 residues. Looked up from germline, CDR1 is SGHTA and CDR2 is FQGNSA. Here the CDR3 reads CASTVTPGRAGNQPQHF. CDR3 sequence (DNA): TGTGCCAGCACTGTAACCCCCGGCAGGGCGGGCAATCAGCCCCAGCATTTT.